A single sample is the source of the 16 T cell receptor beta chains below, sequenced in a study of CD8 T cells in ankylosing spondylitis. MiXCR was run by TCRdb on the 5' RACE reads, yielding one entry per CDR3 protein. The sample includes about 220,000 distinct CDR3 sequences, roughly 10% seen only once; the top ten take approximately 20%. Sequences were obtained from blood, either unsorted or a sorted T cell fraction (not recorded which). These receptors all stem from a male donor with ankylosing spondylitis or in good health (not recorded which).

The sample holds many counts of this clonotype. The chain links TRBV28 to TRBJ1-1; D possibly corresponds to TRBD1 (6 bases). The germline V and J ends were trimmed by 7 bases and 4 bases, with 22 bases remaining between them. CDR1 is MDHEN, CDR2 SYDVKM, per germline. This CDR3 has 16 residues. The CDR3 DNA sequence: TGTGCCAGCATCTATGTCCGGCCACAGGGCGGCACTGAAGCTTTCTTT. This sequence encodes CASIYVRPQGGTEAFF.

This clonotype has at least ten counts. The chain recombines TRBV3-1 with TRBJ2-5; 9 bases agree with TRBD1. The germline V gene has CDR1 LGHDT and CDR2 YNNKEL (reference sequence). Trimming at V came to 0 bases and at J to 4 bases, leaving 6 bases not matched to a gene. The CDR3 has 16 residues. Here the CDR3 DNA reads TGTGCCAGCAGCCAAGATGACACAGGGGGCATAGAGACCCAGTACTTC. Protein: CASSQDDTGGIETQYF.

This clonotype showed up just a few times. The rearrangement links TRBV5-1 to TRBJ2-7, with TRBD2 as a possible D gene (7 bases). The length of the CDR3 is 14 residues. Looked up from germline, CDR1 is SGHRS and CDR2 is YFSETQ. The V and J ends lost 2 bases and 4 bases respectively, with 13 bases between them. In DNA, the CDR3 is TGCGCCAGCAGCTTCCGGGGGGCAGCATACGAGCAGTACTTC. Protein: CASSFRGAAYEQYF. Full variable domain (remainder filled in from reference TRBV5-1 and TRBJ2-7): KAGVTQTPRYLIKTRGQQVTLSCSPISGHRSVSWYQQTPGQGLQFLFEYFSETQRNKGNFPGRFSGRQFSNSRSEMNVSTLELGDSALYLCASSFRGAAYEQYFGPGTRLTVT.

This clonotype turned up a few times. CDR3 sequence reads: CASSQAPGGTGNTIYF. Here the CDR3 DNA reads TGTGCCAGCAGCCAGGCCCCAGGGGGTACTGGAAACACCATATATTTT. V and J are TRBV3-1 and TRBJ1-3; 7 bases are shared with TRBD1. The CDR3 spans 16 residues. The ends lost 3 bases at V and 2 bases at J; junction bases unmatched: 7. Per the germline V gene, CDR1 is LGHDT and CDR2 is YNNKEL (reference sequence).

This clonotype was counted only a few times. This chain links TRBV7-3 with TRBJ1-1, with D perhaps matching TRBD1 (5 bases). Germline CDR1 is SGHTA and CDR2 is FQGTGA. CDR3 length: 16 residues. V lost 2 bases to trimming and J lost 1 base, with 14 bases between them. The CDR3 is CASSLLPGSGNTEAFF. DNA for the CDR3: TGTGCCAGCAGCTTACTACCAGGGTCTGGGAACACTGAAGCTTTCTTT.

The chain combines TRBV12-3 or TRBV12-4 with TRBJ2-3; D ambiguous. The V end was cut by 9 bases, the J end by 6 bases, with 16 bases between. The CDR3 extends over 13 amino acids. For the CDR3, the DNA is TGTGCCAGTAGGATATCTCGGGCGGATACGCAGTATTTT. Translation: CASRISRADTQYF.

This chain uses TRBV10-1 with TRBJ2-2; the D is unclear. Looked up from germline, CDR1 is WNHNN and CDR2 is SYGVQD (reference sequence). The V end was cut by 11 bases, the J end by 8 bases, with 6 bases between. The CDR3 is 9 residues long. CDR3 protein: CAPAGELFF. Written as DNA, the CDR3 is TGCGCCCCGGCTGGGGAGCTGTTTTTT.

This clonotype was detected only once. With a much larger clone just one base away, this may be a read error. The chain has TRBV20-1 and TRBJ2-2, with 12 nucleotides matching TRBD2. Per germline, CDR1 DFQATT and CDR2 SNEGSKA (reference sequence). The CDR3 has 16 amino acids. CDR3 sequence: CSARLAGGRHTGDLFF. The DNA for the CDR3 is TGCAGTGCTAGACTAGCGGGGGGGCGGCACACCGGGGATCTGTTTTTT.

This clonotype was seen a handful of times. The chain uses TRBV12-3 or TRBV12-4 and TRBJ1-1, with unresolved D. Trimming took 6 bases from V and 2 from J, leaving 13 bases between them. The length of the CDR3 is 14 residues. In DNA, the CDR3 is TGTGCCAGCAGCCTCCAAGGTACCAACACTGAAGCTTTCTTT. As protein: CASSLQGTNTEAFF.

In its sample, this clonotype was seen many times. This chain links TRBV29-1 with TRBJ1-2; D is uncertain. CDR1 is SQVTM, CDR2 ANQGSEA, per germline. The CDR3 runs to 13 residues. Trimming pared 0 bases from V and 5 bases from J, leaving 10 bases between. The CDR3 sequence: CSVEDSPGYGYTF. CDR3 bases: TGCAGCGTTGAAGACTCTCCGGGTTATGGCTACACCTTC.

This clonotype was seen ten or more times. This chain uses TRBV5-1 with TRBJ2-1; D gene unclear. Trimming pared 6 bases from V and 4 bases from J, leaving 14 bases between. The CDR3 covers 14 residues. In germline, CDR1 is SGHRS, CDR2 YFSETQ. The CDR3 protein is CASTDDRTYNEQFF. CDR3 DNA: TGCGCCAGCACCGACGACCGCACATACAATGAGCAGTTCTTC.

The chain employs TRBV14 and TRBJ2-7; TRBD1 matches at 8 bases. Per germline, CDR1 SGHDN and CDR2 FVKESK. Trimming at V came to 1 base and at J to 7 bases, leaving 12 bases not matched to a gene. The CDR3 has 16 residues. The CDR3 sequence: CASSQVSGTGLVEQYF. The CDR3 DNA is TGTGCCAGCAGCCAAGTGTCCGGGACAGGTCTAGTAGAGCAGTACTTC. The whole variable domain, remainder taken from reference TRBV14 and TRBJ2-7, is EAGVTQFPSHSVIEKGQTVTLRCDPISGHDNLYWYRRVMGKEIKFLLHFVKESKQDESGMPNNRFLAERTGGTYSTLKVQPAELEDSGVYFCASSQVSGTGLVEQYFGPGTRLTVT.

This clonotype has at least ten counts. The chain carries TRBV5-1 and TRBJ2-5; D gene ambiguous. The V gene's germline CDR1 is SGHRS and CDR2 YFSETQ. V was cut by 3 bases and J by 8 bases, with 17 bases left in between. The CDR3 totals 14 residues. The CDR3 spells CASSSIPSSETQYF. Written as DNA, the CDR3 is TGCGCCAGCAGCTCGATTCCGTCCTCGGAAACCCAGTACTTC. Full variable domain (rest looked up from reference TRBV5-1 and TRBJ2-5): KAGVTQTPRYLIKTRGQQVTLSCSPISGHRSVSWYQQTPGQGLQFLFEYFSETQRNKGNFPGRFSGRQFSNSRSEMNVSTLELGDSALYLCASSSIPSSETQYFGPGTRLLVL.

This clonotype was seen at least ten times. The V and J genes are TRBV7-9 and TRBJ2-1; 8 positions match TRBD1. The V gene end was trimmed by 5 bases and the J gene end by 4 bases; junction bases not matched to a gene: 10. This CDR3 contains 16 residues. CDR1 is SEHNR, CDR2 FQNEAQ, per germline (reference sequence). The CDR3 sequence: CASSQTSDRVYNEQFF. CDR3 coding DNA: TGTGCCAGCAGCCAAACCTCGGACAGGGTATACAATGAGCAGTTCTTC.

This clonotype was observed a few times. V is TRBV5-1 and J is TRBJ2-5; the D is unclear. Between the trimmed V and J ends, which lost 2 bases and 0 bases, there was a span of 8 bases. The CDR3 is made up of 14 amino acids. In germline, CDR1 is SGHRS, CDR2 YFSETQ. CDR3 in amino acids: CASSFAAYQETQYF. The DNA for the CDR3 is TGCGCCAGCAGCTTCGCTGCGTACCAAGAGACCCAGTACTTC.

CDR3 DNA sequence: TGCGCCAGCAGCTCCAACAGGGCCTCGGGTGAAAAACTGTTTTTT. This translates into CASSSNRASGEKLFF. The J gene is TRBJ1-4, the V gene TRBV5-1; TRBD1 is a possible D gene (6 bases). CDR3 length: 15 amino acids. Deletions cut 3 bases from V and 7 bases from J, with 16 bases between. CDR1 and CDR2 (germline): SGHRS, YFSETQ.